These 27 T cell receptor beta chains were sequenced from one sample in a study of T-cell memory formation after mild COVID-19. MiXCR was run by TCRdb on the 5' RACE reads, yielding one entry per CDR3 protein. The table shows fewer than 250,000 distinct CDR3 sequences, with approximately 15% occurring only once. Sequenced sample: PBMCs or a T cell subset sorted from them (not recorded which). The receptors come from an adult woman who had mild COVID-19 (a few samples of this study predate the infection). Cell type and time point are not known.

The chain links TRBV2 to TRBJ2-7, with 7 bases aligning to TRBD1. This CDR3 region has 15 residues. With V trimmed by 3 bases and J by 4 bases, 9 bases remained unmatched. Per germline, CDR1 SNHLY and CDR2 FYNNEI. This CDR3 reads CASSDRVKGAYEQYF. CDR3 sequence (DNA): TGTGCCAGCAGTGATAGGGTGAAGGGGGCATACGAGCAGTACTTC.

This clonotype occurred many times. This sequence joins TRBV4-1 and TRBJ2-4; 7 bases match TRBD1. The CDR3 is 14 residues long. The ends lost 4 bases at V and 1 base at J; junction bases unmatched: 1. Germline CDR1 MGHRA, CDR2 YSYEKL. The CDR3 DNA sequence: TGCGCCAGCAGCCCACAGGGGGCCAAAAACATTCAGTACTTC. Protein sequence: CASSPQGAKNIQYF.

The CDR3 here is CASSYDRGTYGYTF. DNA of the CDR3: TGTGCCAGCAGTTATGACCGTGGGACTTATGGCTACACCTTC. The chain carries TRBV6-5 and TRBJ1-2, with D possibly being TRBD1 (5 bases). Germline V CDR1 and CDR2: MNHEY, SVGAGI. CDR3 length equals 14 residues. With 3 bases removed from V and 5 bases from J, the gap between germline ends came to 13 bases.

J is TRBJ1-6 and V is TRBV7-9; D is ambiguous. CDR3 length: 12 residues. Germline CDR1 SEHNR, CDR2 FQNEAQ (reference sequence). Trimming shortened V by 5 bases and J by 5 bases, and 4 bases separated the two germline ends. In DNA form, the CDR3 reads TGTGCCAGCAGCGCCGATAATTCACCCCTCCACTTT. Translation gives CASSADNSPLHF. The full variable domain, with the rest looked up from reference TRBV7-9 and TRBJ1-6, is DTGVSQNPRHKITKRGQNVTFRCDPISEHNRLYWYRQTLGQGPEFLTYFQNEAQLEKSRLLSDRFSAERPKGSFSTLEIQRTEQGDSAMYLCASSADNSPLHFGNGTRLTVT.

The V call is TRBV6-5, the J call TRBJ1-2; 12 nucleotides line up with TRBD1. Germline CDR1 is MNHEY and CDR2 is SVGAGI. CDR3 length: 14 amino acids. Trimming removed 6 bases from V and 7 bases from J; junction bases left unmatched: 6. The CDR3 coding sequence is TGTGCCAGCAGCCTGGGGACAGGGGGCGCTGGCTACACCTTC. It is translated as CASSLGTGGAGYTF.

The CDR3 DNA reads as TGTGCTGGGGAACAGAGGACCTCCTATAATTCACCCCTCCACTTT. Protein sequence: CAGEQRTSYNSPLHF. This rearrangement joins TRBV30 to TRBJ1-6, with unresolved D. CDR3 length: 15 residues. Germline V lookup: CDR1 GTSNPN, CDR2 SVGIG (reference sequence).

The rearrangement joins TRBV5-4 to TRBJ2-3, with D maybe TRBD2 (6 bases). The CDR3 has 15 residues. Germline V lookup: CDR1 SGHNT, CDR2 YYREEE (reference sequence). V lost 0 bases, J lost 5 bases, and 13 bases lay in between. In DNA, the CDR3 is TGTGCCAGCAGCTTGGAACGGGGGTCTGGAGATACGCAGTATTTT. Translation: CASSLERGSGDTQYF.

This clonotype was counted only a few times. The rearrangement links TRBV12-3 or TRBV12-4 to TRBJ2-1; D is uncertain. The length of the CDR3 is 13 residues. V was cut by 6 bases and J by 15 bases, with 21 bases left in between. The CDR3 region has the DNA TGTGCCAGCAGCCCTGACTTGTTCATCCACTGGTTCTTC. The encoded protein is CASSPDLFIHWFF.

The chain couples TRBV24-1 to TRBJ2-7, with D possibly TRBD1 on 6 matching bases. Trimming stripped 2 bases from V and 6 bases from J, with 10 bases between. CDR3 length: 13 residues. Germline V gene sequence: CDR1 KGHDR, CDR2 SFDVKD. This CDR3 reads CATSDSNRVEQYF. The CDR3 DNA reads TGTGCCACCAGTGATTCTAACAGGGTCGAGCAGTACTTC.

This clonotype was observed a few times. The CDR3 DNA sequence: TGTGCCAGCAGTTCGCCGTCGACAGCTAGCTACGAGCAGTACTTC. Its translation is CASSSPSTASYEQYF. The chain combines TRBV6-6 with TRBJ2-7, with a possible D match to TRBD1 (5 bases). The V end lost 4 bases, the J end lost 3 bases, and 16 bases lay between the germline ends. CDR1 and CDR2 (germline): MNHNY, SVGAGI (reference sequence). CDR3 length equals 15 residues.

The chain is built from TRBV5-1 and TRBJ2-4, with TRBD1 matching over 9 bases. With 5 bases clipped from V and 5 bases from J, the junction kept 5 bases outside the gene matches. The CDR3 extends over 14 amino acids. The germline CDR1 and CDR2 sequences are SGHRS and YFSETQ. CDR3 amino acids: CASSPGQGQNIQYF. In DNA, the CDR3 is TGCGCCAGCAGTCCGGGACAGGGCCAAAACATTCAGTACTTC.

The chain couples TRBV9 to TRBJ2-3; 7 bases fit TRBD2. CDR1 is SGDLS and CDR2 is YYNGEE in the germline V gene. The V and J ends lost 0 bases and 2 bases, in that order; junction bases with no gene match: 3. This CDR3 comprises 15 residues. CDR3 sequence (DNA): TGTGCCAGCAGCGTAGGTACTAGCGTCACAGATACGCAGTATTTT. This encodes CASSVGTSVTDTQYF.

This chain links TRBV6-5 with TRBJ2-7, with D maybe TRBD1 (5 bases). Trimming took off 2 bases at V and 6 bases at J, with 14 bases between the two ends. In germline, CDR1 is MNHEY, CDR2 SVGAGI. The CDR3 spans 14 residues. The CDR3 nucleotides read TGTGCCAGCAGTTACAGTATTCAGGGCGGCGAGCAGTACTTC. Encoded protein: CASSYSIQGGEQYF.

The chain uses TRBV7-2 and TRBJ2-7, with TRBD2 matching over 15 bases. Germline CDR1 and CDR2: SGHTA and FQGNSA. Unmatched junction bases numbered 12, after V lost 3 bases and J lost 0 bases. CDR3 length equals 20 residues. The CDR3 protein is CASSLTMGLAGGTSSYEQYF. In nucleotides, the CDR3 is TGTGCCAGCAGCTTGACGATGGGACTAGCGGGAGGTACTAGCTCCTACGAGCAGTACTTC. Full variable domain (remainder filled in from reference TRBV7-2 and TRBJ2-7): GAGVSQSPSNKVTEKGKDVELRCDPISGHTALYWYRQSLGQGLEFLIYFQGNSAPDKSGLPSDRFSAERTGGSVSTLTIQRTQQEDSAVYLCASSLTMGLAGGTSSYEQYFGPGTRLTVT.

This clonotype was observed at least ten times. This chain connects TRBV5-4 to TRBJ1-3; D remains ambiguous. The germline V gene encodes CDR1 SGHNT and CDR2 YYREEE (reference sequence). This CDR3 contains 13 residues. V gave up 0 bases and J gave up 4 bases, with 5 bases separating them. The CDR3 protein is CASSLEGGNTIYF. The CDR3 nucleotides read TGTGCCAGCAGCTTGGAAGGGGGAAACACCATATATTTT.

V is TRBV4-2 and J is TRBJ1-1, with unresolved D. V lost 4 bases and J lost 5, with 8 bases in between. The germline CDR1 and CDR2 sequences are LGHNA and YNFKEQ. The CDR3 contains 12 residues. The CDR3 DNA sequence: TGTGCCAGCAGCCCCTGGCCAACTGAAGCTTTCTTT. Translated, it gives CASSPWPTEAFF.

The gene calls are TRBV5-1 and TRBJ2-7; D ambiguous. Trimming pared 3 bases from V and 3 bases from J, leaving 10 bases between. Germline lookup yields CDR1 SGHRS and CDR2 YFSETQ. The length of the CDR3 is 13 residues. The DNA of the CDR3 is TGCGCCAGCAGCTCCGACGGAGTCTACGAGCAGTACTTC. Translated, it gives CASSSDGVYEQYF.

This clonotype was seen a few times. The rearrangement links TRBV29-1 to TRBJ2-5, with no clear D. The CDR3 loop spans 12 amino acids. Trimming stripped 8 bases from V and 0 bases from J, with 10 bases between. CDR1 SQVTM and CDR2 ANQGSEA come from the germline V gene. CDR3 loop: CSHGSYQETQYF. Here the CDR3 DNA reads TGCAGCCACGGCAGTTACCAAGAGACCCAGTACTTC.

This clonotype has ten or more counts. The chain joins TRBV2 to TRBJ2-7; 10 nucleotides line up with TRBD1. CDR1 and CDR2 from the germline V gene are SNHLY and FYNNEI. The CDR3 is made up of 17 amino acids. V shed 6 bases, J shed 2 bases, and the junction held 13 bases outside the gene matches. CDR3 DNA: TGTGCCAGCAGAGATAGCCCGGGACAGGGGAATCCCTACGAGCAGTACTTC. Translated, it gives CASRDSPGQGNPYEQYF.

This clonotype has a handful of counts. The chain recombines TRBV7-2 with TRBJ2-5; a weak D match, TRBD2 (6 bases). V dropped 0 bases and J dropped 5 bases, with 13 bases sitting between them. The V gene's germline CDR1 is SGHTA and CDR2 FQGNSA. This CDR3 has 15 amino acids. CDR3 DNA sequence: TGTGCCAGCAGCTTAGCCGGGACTCGACGGGAGACCCAGTACTTC. As protein: CASSLAGTRRETQYF.

The chain combines TRBV5-1 with TRBJ2-1; 7 bases are shared with TRBD1. V lost 4 bases, J lost 7 bases, and 5 bases stayed unmatched. The CDR3 extends over 13 amino acids. Germline V CDR1 and CDR2: SGHRS, YFSETQ. CDR3 in amino acids: CASSTDRANEQFF. CDR3 sequence (DNA): TGCGCCAGCAGCACCGACAGGGCAAATGAGCAGTTCTTC.

The chain uses TRBV7-6 and TRBJ2-2, with 10 bases aligning to TRBD1. The CDR3 totals 17 residues. V lost 4 bases and J lost 6; bases outside the gene matches: 11. Germline V gives CDR1 SGHVS, CDR2 FNYEAQ. CDR3 amino acids: CASSSEAGQGRSGELFF. The DNA for the CDR3 is TGTGCCAGCAGCTCCGAAGCGGGACAGGGGAGGTCCGGGGAGCTGTTTTTT.

This clonotype was seen many times. The rearrangement joins TRBV4-2 to TRBJ2-7; D could derive from TRBD1 or TRBD2 (5 bases each). The CDR3 runs to 15 residues. V was clipped by 2 bases and J by 3 bases, with 14 bases between them. The germline gives CDR1 LGHNA, CDR2 YNFKEQ. The CDR3 sequence: CASSQYRDLRYEQYF. For the CDR3, the DNA is TGTGCCAGCAGCCAATACCGGGACCTCCGCTACGAGCAGTACTTC.

CDR3 loop: CASSQGWTYEQYF. In DNA form, the CDR3 reads TGTGCCAGCAGCCAGGGCTGGACCTACGAGCAGTACTTC. The chain has TRBV3-1 and TRBJ2-7; D not certain. In germline, CDR1 is LGHDT, CDR2 YNNKEL (reference sequence). The CDR3 length is 13 residues. The V and J ends lost 3 bases and 2 bases respectively, with 8 bases between them.

This clonotype was observed at least ten times. The chain is built from TRBV10-3 and TRBJ2-7; D perhaps matches TRBD1 (6 bases). CDR1 and CDR2 from the germline V gene are ENHRY and SYGVKD. This CDR3 contains 15 residues. V was cut by 4 bases and J by 3 bases, with 16 bases left in between. CDR3 residues: CAISGEQDRNYEQYF. As DNA, the CDR3 is TGTGCCATCAGTGGAGAACAGGACAGAAACTACGAGCAGTACTTC.

The rearrangement links TRBV7-8 to TRBJ2-3; D might be TRBD2 (6 bases). The V gene lost 2 bases and the J gene lost 2 bases, with 11 bases spanning the gap. The CDR3 runs to 15 residues. The germline CDR1 and CDR2 sequences are SGHVS and FQNEAQ. The CDR3 DNA is TGTGCCAGCAGCTTAAGACTAGTAGCCACAGATACGCAGTATTTT. This sequence encodes CASSLRLVATDTQYF.

This clonotype was counted at least ten times. The chain links TRBV20-1 to TRBJ2-6; TRBD1 is a possible D gene (6 bases). Germline assignment: CDR1 DFQATT and CDR2 SNEGSKA (reference sequence). This CDR3 has 18 amino acids. Trimming removed 5 bases from V and 0 bases from J, with 20 bases in between. In DNA form, the CDR3 reads TGCAGTGCTCAGAGCCGTAGAGGACAGCTCTCTGGGGCCAACGTCCTGACTTTC. Protein product: CSAQSRRGQLSGANVLTF.